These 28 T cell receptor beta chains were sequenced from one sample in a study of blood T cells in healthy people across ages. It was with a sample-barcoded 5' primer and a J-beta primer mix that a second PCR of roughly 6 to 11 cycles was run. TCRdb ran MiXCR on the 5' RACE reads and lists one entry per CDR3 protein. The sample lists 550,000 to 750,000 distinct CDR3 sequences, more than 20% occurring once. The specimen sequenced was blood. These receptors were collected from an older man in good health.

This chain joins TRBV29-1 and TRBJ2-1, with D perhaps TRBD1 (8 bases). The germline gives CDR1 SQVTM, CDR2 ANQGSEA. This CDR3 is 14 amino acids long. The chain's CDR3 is CSGGDRISYNEQFF. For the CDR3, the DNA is TGCAGTGGGGGGGACAGGATCTCCTACAATGAGCAGTTCTTC.

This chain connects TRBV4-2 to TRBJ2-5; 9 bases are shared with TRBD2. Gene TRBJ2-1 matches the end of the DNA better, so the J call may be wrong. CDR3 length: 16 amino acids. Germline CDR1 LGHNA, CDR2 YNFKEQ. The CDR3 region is CASSLNSGSARGEQFF. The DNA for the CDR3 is TGTGCCAGCAGCCTAAATAGCGGGAGCGCCCGGGGTGAGCAGTTCTTC.

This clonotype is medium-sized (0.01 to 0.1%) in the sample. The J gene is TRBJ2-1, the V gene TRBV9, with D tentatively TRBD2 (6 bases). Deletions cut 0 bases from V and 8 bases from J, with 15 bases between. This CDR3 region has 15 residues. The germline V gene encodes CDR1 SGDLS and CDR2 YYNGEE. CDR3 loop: CASSVEGTDVDEQFF. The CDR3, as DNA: TGTGCCAGCAGCGTAGAGGGGACTGACGTGGATGAGCAGTTCTTC.

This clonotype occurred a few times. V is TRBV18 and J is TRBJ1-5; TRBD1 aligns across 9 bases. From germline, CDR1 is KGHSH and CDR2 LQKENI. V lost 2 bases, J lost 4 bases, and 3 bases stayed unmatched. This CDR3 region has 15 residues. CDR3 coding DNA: TGTGCCAGCTCACCAGCTGGACAGGGGAATCAGCCCCAGCATTTT. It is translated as CASSPAGQGNQPQHF.

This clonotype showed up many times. The CDR3 DNA reads as TGTGCCAGCAGCCAAGCAGGGGCGCTGACGGAGACCCAGTACTTC. The encoded protein is CASSQAGALTETQYF. The chain joins TRBV3-1 to TRBJ2-5; a weak D match, TRBD1 (6 bases). The CDR3 contains 15 residues. The V and J ends lost 1 base and 5 bases respectively, with 14 bases between them. Germline CDR1 reads LGHDT; CDR2 reads YNNKEL (reference sequence).

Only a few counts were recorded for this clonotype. DNA of the CDR3: TGTGCCAGCAGTTCGCCAGGGCGCGGCTACACCTTC. This codes for CASSSPGRGYTF. The chain joins TRBV27 to TRBJ1-2; D is possibly TRBD1 (5 bases). The germline gives CDR1 MNHEY, CDR2 SMNVEV (reference sequence). The CDR3 runs 12 residues. Trimming took off 4 bases at V and 8 bases at J, with 11 bases between the two ends.

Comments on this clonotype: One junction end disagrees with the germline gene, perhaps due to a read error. The CDR3 DNA is TGTACCAGCAGCTTAGCTCGCGCAGGGGGTGACTATGGCTACACCTTC. Translating it yields CTSSLARAGGDYGYTF. V gene TRBV7-8 combines with J gene TRBJ1-2; 7 bases are shared with TRBD1. CDR1 SGHVS and CDR2 FQNEAQ come from the germline V gene. The CDR3 is made up of 16 amino acids.

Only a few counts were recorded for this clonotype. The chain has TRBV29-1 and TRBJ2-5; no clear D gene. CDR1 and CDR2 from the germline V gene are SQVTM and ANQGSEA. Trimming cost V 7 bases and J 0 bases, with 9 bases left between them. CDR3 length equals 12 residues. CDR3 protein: CSASEYQETQYF. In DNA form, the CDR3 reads TGCAGCGCTTCAGAGTACCAAGAGACCCAGTACTTC.

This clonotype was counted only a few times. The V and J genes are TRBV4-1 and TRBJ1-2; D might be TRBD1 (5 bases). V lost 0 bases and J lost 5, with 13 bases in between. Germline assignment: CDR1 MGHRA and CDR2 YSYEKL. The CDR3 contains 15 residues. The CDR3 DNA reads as TGCGCCAGCAGCCAAGATCGTAAGCAGGGATATGGCTACACCTTC. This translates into CASSQDRKQGYGYTF.

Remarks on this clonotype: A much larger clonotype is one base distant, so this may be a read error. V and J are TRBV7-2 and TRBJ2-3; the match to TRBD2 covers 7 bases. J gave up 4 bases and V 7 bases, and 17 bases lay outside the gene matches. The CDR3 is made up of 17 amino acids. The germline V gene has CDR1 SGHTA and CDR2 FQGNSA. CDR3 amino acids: CASIRKQVSGRADTQYF. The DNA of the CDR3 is TGTGCCAGCATCCGGAAGCAAGTGAGTGGGAGGGCAGATACGCAGTATTTT.

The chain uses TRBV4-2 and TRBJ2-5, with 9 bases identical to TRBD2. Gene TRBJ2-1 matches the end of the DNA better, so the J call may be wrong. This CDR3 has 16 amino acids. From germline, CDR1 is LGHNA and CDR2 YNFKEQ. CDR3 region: CASSQATGTSIPEQFF. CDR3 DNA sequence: TGTGCCAGCAGCCAGGCTACCGGGACTAGCATCCCTGAGCAGTTCTTC.

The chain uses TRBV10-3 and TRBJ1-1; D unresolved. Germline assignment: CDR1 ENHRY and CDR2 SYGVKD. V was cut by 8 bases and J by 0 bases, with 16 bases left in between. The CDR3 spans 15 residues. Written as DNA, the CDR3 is TGTGCCATCCAGAACGTACAGAGCATGAACACTGAAGCTTTCTTT. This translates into CAIQNVQSMNTEAFF.

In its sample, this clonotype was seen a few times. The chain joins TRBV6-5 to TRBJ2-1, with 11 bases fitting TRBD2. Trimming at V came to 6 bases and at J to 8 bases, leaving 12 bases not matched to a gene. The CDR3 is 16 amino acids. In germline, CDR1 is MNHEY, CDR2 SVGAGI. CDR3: CASRKPTSGSLHEQFF. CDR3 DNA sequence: TGTGCCAGCAGAAAACCCACTAGCGGGAGTTTACATGAGCAGTTCTTC.

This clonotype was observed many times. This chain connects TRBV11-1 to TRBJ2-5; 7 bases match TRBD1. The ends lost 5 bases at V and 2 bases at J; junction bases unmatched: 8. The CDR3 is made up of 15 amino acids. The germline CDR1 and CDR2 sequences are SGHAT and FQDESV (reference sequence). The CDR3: CASSTRRDSQETQYF. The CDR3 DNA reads TGTGCCAGCAGCACCCGCCGGGACAGTCAAGAGACCCAGTACTTC.

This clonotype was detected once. Here the CDR3 reads CAISGTSGSTYNEQFF. The CDR3 DNA sequence: TGTGCCATCAGTGGGACTAGCGGGAGCACCTACAATGAGCAGTTCTTC. This sequence joins TRBV10-3 and TRBJ2-5; 13 bases agree with TRBD2. The end of the DNA aligns better with TRBJ2-1, so the J call may be wrong. Germline V lookup: CDR1 ENHRY, CDR2 SYGVKD. CDR3 length equals 16 residues.

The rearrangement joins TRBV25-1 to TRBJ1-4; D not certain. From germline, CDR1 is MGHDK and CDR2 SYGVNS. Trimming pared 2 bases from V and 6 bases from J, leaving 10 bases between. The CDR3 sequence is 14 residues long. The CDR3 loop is CASSEIELHEKLFF. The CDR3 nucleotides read TGTGCCAGCAGTGAAATAGAGTTGCATGAAAAACTGTTTTTT.

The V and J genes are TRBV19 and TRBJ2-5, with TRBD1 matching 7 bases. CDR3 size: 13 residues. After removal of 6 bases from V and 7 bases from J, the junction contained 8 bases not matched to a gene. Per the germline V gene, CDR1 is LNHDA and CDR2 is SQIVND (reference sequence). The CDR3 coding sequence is TGTGCCAGTAGGGGGACAGCTTTTGGGACCCAGTACTTC. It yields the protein CASRGTAFGTQYF.

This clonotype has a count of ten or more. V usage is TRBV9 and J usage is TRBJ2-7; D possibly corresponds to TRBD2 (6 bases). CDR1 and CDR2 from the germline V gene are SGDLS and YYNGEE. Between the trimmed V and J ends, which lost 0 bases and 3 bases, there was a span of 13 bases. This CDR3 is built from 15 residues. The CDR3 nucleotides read TGTGCCAGCAGCGTAGGCGGACGGGAGTTCTACGAGCAGTACTTC. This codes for CASSVGGREFYEQYF.

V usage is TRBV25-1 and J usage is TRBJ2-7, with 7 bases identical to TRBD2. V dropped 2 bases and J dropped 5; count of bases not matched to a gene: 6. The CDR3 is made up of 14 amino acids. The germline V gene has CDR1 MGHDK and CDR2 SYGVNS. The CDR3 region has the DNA TGTGCCAGCAGTGAAACCAAGCGGGACCACGAGCAGTACTTC. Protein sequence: CASSETKRDHEQYF.

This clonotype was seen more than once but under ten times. The CDR3 nucleotides read TGTGCCAGCAGCTTAGGGGAGAAACCCTACAATGAGCAGTTCTTC. Amino acids: CASSLGEKPYNEQFF. The chain is built from TRBV7-2 and TRBJ2-1; D is possibly TRBD2 (5 bases). CDR3 size: 15 residues. Trimming left V 1 base short and J 2 bases short, with 9 bases between. Germline V gene lookup returns CDR1 SGHTA and CDR2 FQGNSA.

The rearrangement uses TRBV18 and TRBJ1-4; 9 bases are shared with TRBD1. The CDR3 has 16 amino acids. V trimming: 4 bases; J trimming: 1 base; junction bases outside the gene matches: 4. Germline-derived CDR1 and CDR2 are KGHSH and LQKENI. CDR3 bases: TGTGCCAGCTCACGTGGACAGGGGCGAACTAATGAAAAACTGTTTTTT. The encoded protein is CASSRGQGRTNEKLFF.

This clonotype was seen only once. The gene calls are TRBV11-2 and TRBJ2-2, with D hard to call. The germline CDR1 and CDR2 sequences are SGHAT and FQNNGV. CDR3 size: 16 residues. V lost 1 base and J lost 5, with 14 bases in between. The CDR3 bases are TGTGCCAGCAGCTTAGCCGGGCTGGGGAAGACCGGGGAGCTGTTTTTT. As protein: CASSLAGLGKTGELFF.

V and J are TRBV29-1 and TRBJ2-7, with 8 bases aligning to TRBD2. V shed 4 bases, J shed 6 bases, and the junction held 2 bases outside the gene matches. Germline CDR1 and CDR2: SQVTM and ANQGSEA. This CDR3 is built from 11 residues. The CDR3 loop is CSVVAGSEQYF. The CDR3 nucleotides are TGCAGCGTTGTAGCGGGGTCCGAGCAGTACTTC.

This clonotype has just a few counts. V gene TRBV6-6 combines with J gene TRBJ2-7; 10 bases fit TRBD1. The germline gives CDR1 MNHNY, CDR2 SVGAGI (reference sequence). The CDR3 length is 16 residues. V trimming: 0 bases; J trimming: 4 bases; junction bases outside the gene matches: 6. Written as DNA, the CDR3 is TGTGCCAGCAGTTACTCCAGACAGGGGGCGGGTTACGAGCAGTACTTC. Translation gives CASSYSRQGAGYEQYF.

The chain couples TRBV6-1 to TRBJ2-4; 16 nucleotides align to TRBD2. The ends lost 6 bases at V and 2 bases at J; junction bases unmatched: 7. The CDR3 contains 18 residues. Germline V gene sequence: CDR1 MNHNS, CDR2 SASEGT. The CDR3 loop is CASRGLAGGATSKNIQYF. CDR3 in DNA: TGTGCCAGCAGGGGACTAGCGGGAGGGGCGACATCCAAAAACATTCAGTACTTC.

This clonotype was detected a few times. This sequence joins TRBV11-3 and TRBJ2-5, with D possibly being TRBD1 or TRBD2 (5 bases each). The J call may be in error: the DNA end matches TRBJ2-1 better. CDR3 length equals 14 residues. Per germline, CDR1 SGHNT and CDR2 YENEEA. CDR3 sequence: CASSSERGSNEQFF. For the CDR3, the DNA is TGTGCCAGCAGCTCAGAACGGGGCTCCAATGAGCAGTTCTTC.

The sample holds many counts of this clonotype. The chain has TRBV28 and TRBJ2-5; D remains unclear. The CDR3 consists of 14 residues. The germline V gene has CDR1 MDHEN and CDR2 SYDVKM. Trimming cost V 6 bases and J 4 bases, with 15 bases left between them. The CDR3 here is CASSAPGFRETQYF. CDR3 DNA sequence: TGTGCCAGCAGCGCCCCCGGTTTTAGAGAGACCCAGTACTTC.

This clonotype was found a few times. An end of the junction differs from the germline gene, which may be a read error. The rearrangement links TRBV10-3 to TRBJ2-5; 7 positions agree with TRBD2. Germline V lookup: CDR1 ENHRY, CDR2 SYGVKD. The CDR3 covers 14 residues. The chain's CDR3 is CAIGREKGQETLYF. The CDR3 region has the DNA TGTGCCATCGGGCGGGAGAAAGGCCAAGAGACCCTGTACTTC.